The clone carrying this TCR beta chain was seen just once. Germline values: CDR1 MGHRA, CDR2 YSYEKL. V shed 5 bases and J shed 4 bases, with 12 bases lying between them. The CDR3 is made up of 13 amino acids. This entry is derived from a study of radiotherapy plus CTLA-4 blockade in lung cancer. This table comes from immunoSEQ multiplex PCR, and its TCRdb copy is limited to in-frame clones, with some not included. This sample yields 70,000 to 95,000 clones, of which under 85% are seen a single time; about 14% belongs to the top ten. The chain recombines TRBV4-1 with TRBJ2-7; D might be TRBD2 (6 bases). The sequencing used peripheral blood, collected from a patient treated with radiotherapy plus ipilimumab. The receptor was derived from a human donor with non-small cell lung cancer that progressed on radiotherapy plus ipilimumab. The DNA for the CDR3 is TGCGCCAGCAGCAGGGAGCGGGCTTACGAGCAGTACTTC. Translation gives CASSRERAYEQYF.